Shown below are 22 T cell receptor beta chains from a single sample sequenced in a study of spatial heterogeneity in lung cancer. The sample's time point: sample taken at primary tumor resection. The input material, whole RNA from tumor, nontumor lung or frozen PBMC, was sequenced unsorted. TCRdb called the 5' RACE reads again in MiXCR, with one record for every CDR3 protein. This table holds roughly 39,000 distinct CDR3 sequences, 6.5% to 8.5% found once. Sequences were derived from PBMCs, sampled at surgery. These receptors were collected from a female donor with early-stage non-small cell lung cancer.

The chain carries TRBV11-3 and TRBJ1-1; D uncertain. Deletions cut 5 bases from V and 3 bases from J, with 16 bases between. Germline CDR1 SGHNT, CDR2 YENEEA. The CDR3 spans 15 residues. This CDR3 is CASSLLYWEDTEAFF. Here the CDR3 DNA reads TGTGCCAGCAGCCTGCTTTATTGGGAGGACACTGAAGCTTTCTTT.

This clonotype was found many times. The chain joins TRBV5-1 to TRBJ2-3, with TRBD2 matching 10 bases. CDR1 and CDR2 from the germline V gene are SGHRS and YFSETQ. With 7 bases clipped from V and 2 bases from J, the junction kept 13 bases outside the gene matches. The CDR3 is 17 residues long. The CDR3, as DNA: TGCGCCAGCCCTAATCGGGTAGCGGGGGGCCTCACAGATACGCAGTATTTT. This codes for CASPNRVAGGLTDTQYF.

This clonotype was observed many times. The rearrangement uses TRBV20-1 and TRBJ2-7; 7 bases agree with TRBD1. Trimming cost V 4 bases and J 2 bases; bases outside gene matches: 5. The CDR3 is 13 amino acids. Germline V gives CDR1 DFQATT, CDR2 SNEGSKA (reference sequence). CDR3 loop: CSATSGTAYEQYF. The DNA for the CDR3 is TGCAGTGCTACAAGTGGGACAGCCTACGAGCAGTACTTC.

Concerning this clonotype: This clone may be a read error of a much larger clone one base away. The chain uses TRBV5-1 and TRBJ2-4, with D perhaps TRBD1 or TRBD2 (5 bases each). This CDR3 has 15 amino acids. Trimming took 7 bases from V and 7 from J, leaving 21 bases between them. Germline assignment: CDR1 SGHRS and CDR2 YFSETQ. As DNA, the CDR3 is TGCGCCAGCCAAAGCCGGACCGGGACGGAGAACATTCAGTACTTC. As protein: CASQSRTGTENIQYF.

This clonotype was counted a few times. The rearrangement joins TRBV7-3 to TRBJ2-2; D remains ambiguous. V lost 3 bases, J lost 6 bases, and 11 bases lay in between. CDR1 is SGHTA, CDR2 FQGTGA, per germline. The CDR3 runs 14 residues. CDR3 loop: CASSLSKDAGELFF. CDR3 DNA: TGTGCCAGCAGCTTGAGCAAGGACGCCGGGGAGCTGTTTTTT.

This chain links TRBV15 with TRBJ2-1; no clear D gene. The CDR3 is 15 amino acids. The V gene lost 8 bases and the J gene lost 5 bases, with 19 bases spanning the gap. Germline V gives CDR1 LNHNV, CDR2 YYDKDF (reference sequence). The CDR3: CATRGSYRDDNEQFF. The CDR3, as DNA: TGTGCCACCCGCGGCAGCTACCGAGATGACAATGAGCAGTTCTTC.

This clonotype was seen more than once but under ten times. This chain's CDR3 is CASSQEQTRALSKNIQYF. The CDR3 nucleotides read TGCGCCAGCAGCCAAGAGCAGACTAGGGCCCTCTCCAAAAACATTCAGTACTTC. This chain connects TRBV4-1 to TRBJ2-4; D is possibly TRBD2 (6 bases). Germline CDR1 is MGHRA and CDR2 is YSYEKL. CDR3 length: 18 amino acids. V was shortened by 0 bases and J by 2 bases, with 17 bases between the two germline ends.

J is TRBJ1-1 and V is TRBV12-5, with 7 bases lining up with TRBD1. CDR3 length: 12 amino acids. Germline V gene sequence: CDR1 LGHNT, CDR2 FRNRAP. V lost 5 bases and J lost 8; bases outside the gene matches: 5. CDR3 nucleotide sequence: TGTGCTAGTGGTGGGGACAGAGGCGAAGCTTTCTTT. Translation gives CASGGDRGEAFF.

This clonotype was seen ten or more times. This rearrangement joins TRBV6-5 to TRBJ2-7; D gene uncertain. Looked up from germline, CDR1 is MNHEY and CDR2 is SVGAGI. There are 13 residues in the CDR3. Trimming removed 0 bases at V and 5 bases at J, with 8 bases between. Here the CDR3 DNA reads TGTGCCAGCAGTTACTCGACACTCCACGAGCAGTACTTC. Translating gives CASSYSTLHEQYF.

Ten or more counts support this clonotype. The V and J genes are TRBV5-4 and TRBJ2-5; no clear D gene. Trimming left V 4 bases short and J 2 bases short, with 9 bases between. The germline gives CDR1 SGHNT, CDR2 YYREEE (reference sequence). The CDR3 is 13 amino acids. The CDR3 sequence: CASSIKAQETQYF. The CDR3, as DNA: TGTGCCAGCAGCATCAAAGCGCAAGAGACCCAGTACTTC. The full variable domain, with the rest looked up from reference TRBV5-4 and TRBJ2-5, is ETGVTQSPTHLIKTRGQQVTLRCSSQSGHNTVSWYQQALGQGPQFIFQYYREEENGRGNFPPRFSGLQFPNYSSELNVNALELDDSALYLCASSIKAQETQYFGPGTRLLVL.

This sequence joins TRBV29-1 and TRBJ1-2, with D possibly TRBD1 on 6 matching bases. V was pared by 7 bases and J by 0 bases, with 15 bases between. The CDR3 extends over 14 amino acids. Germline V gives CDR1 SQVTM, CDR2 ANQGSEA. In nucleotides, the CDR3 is TGCAGCGCTGAGCGGGACACCACTAACTATGGCTACACCTTC. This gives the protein CSAERDTTNYGYTF.

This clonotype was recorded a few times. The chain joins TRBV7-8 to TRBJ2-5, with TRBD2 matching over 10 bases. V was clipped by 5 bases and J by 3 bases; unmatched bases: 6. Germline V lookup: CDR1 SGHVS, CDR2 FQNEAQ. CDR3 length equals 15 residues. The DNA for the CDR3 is TGTGCCAGCAGCACCAGGACTAGCGGAGAAGAGACCCAGTACTTC. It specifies CASSTRTSGEETQYF.

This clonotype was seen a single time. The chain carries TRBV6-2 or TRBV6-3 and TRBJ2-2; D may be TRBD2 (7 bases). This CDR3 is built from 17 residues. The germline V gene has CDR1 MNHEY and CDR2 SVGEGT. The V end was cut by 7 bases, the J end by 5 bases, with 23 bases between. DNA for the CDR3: TGTGCCAGCACCTATCCCCCCCGGGGGGCGCGGACCGGGGAGCTGTTTTTT. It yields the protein CASTYPPRGARTGELFF.

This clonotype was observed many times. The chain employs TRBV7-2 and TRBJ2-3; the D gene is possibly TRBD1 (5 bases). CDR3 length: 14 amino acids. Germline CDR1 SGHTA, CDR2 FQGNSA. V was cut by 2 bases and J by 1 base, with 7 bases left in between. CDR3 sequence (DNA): TGTGCCAGCAGCTTACAAGGGGGCACAGATACGCAGTATTTT. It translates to CASSLQGGTDTQYF.

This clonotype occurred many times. The CDR3 DNA follows: TGTGCCAGCTCACCACCTATCAGGGGTTCCTACAATGAGCAGTTCTTC. It translates to CASSPPIRGSYNEQFF. V and J are TRBV18 and TRBJ2-1; tentative D call: TRBD1 (6 bases). CDR1 is KGHSH, CDR2 LQKENI, per germline. This CDR3 spans 16 amino acids. V was pared by 0 bases and J by 1 base, with 10 bases between. The full variable domain, its missing parts supplied by reference TRBV18 and TRBJ2-1, is NAGVMQNPRHLVRRRGQEARLRCSPMKGHSHVYWYRQLPEEGLKFMVYLQKENIIDESGMPKERFSAEFPKEGPSILRIQQVVRGDSAAYFCASSPPIRGSYNEQFFGPGTRLTVL.

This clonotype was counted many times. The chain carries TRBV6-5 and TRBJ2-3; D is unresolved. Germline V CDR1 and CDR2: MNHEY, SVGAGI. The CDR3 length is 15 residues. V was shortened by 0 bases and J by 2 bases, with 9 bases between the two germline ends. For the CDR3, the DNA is TGTGCCAGCAGTTACTCGAATACCGTCACAGATACGCAGTATTTT. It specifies CASSYSNTVTDTQYF.

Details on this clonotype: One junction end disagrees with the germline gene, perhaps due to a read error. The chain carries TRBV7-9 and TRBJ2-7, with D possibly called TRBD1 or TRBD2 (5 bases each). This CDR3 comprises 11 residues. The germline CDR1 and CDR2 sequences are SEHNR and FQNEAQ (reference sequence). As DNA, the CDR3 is TGTGCCAGCAGCACCCCGGGCCCCGGGACCTTC. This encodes CASSTPGPGTF.

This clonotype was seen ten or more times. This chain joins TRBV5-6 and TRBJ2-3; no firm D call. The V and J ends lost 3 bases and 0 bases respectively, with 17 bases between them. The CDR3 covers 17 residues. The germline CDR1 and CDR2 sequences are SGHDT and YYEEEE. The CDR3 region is CASSSPISSTSTDTQYF. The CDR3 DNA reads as TGTGCCAGCAGCTCTCCGATCTCCAGCACCAGCACAGATACGCAGTATTTT.

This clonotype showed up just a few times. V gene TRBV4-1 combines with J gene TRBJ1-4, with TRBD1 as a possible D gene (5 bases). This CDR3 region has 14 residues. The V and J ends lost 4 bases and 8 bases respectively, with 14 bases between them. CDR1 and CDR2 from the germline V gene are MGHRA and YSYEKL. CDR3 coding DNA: TGCGCCAGCAGCCCGGGACGGAATACGGAAAAACTGTTTTTT. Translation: CASSPGRNTEKLFF.

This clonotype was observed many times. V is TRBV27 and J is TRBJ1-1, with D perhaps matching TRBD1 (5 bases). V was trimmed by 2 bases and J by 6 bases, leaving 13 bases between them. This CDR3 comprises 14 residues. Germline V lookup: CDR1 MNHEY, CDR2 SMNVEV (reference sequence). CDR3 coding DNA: TGTGCCAGCAGTTTACAGGGTGGGCATTCTGAAGCTTTCTTT. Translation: CASSLQGGHSEAFF.

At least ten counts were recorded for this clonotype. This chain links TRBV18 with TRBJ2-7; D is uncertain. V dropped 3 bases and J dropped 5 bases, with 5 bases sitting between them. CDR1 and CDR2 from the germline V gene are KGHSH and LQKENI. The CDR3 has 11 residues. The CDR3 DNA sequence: TGTGCCAGCTCACCCACGAACGAGCAGTACTTC. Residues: CASSPTNEQYF.

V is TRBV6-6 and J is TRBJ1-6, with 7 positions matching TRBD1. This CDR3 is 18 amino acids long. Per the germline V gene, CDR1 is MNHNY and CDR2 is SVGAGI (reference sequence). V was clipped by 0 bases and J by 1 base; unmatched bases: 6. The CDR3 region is CASSYSKGQRSYNSPLHF. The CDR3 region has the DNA TGTGCCAGCAGTTACTCGAAGGGACAGCGGTCCTATAATTCACCCCTCCACTTT.